This TCR beta chain came from a study of cytomegalovirus exposure and HLA in healthy donors. As to this clone: What it binds is unknown.

The CDR3 extends over 18 amino acids. J lost 2 bases, V lost 0 bases, and 8 bases had no gene match. Germline V gives CDR1 SGDLS, CDR2 YYNGEE. 13 Jbeta primers and 60 Vbeta primers were used for the PCR. Repertoires were generated with immunoSEQ multiplex PCR, while TCRdb's copy carries only in-frame clones and drops some. This table holds around 130,000 clones. Whole-study findings and limits: Later analysis identified several of the most significant clusters that appeared linked to common viral pathogens. There were fewer than 200 TCR beta chains listed as cytomegalovirus-associated.

Sequenced input: PBMCs. This receptor was obtained from a woman in her 40s in good health and CMV-seronegative. The V call is TRBV9, the J call TRBJ2-5, with 12 bases fitting TRBD2. The CDR3 reads CASSVGKASGGAQETQYF. The CDR3 nucleotides read TGTGCCAGCAGCGTAGGGAAGGCTAGCGGGGGGGCGCAAGAGACCCAGTACTTC.